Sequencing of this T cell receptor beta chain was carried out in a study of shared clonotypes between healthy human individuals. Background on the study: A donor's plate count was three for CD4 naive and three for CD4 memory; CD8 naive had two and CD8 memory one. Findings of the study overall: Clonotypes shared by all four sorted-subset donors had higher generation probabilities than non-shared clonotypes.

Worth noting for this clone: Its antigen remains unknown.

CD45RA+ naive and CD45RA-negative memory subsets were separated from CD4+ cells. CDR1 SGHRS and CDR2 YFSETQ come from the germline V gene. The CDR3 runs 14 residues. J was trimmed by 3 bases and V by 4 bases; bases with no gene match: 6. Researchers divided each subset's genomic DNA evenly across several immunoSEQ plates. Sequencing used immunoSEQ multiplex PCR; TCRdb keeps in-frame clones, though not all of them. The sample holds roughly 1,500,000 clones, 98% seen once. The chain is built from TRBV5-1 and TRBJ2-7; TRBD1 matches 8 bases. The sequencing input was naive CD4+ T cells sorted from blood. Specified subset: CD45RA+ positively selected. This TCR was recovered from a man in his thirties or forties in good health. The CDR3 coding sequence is TGCGCCAGCAGCGAACAGGGGGTTCTCTACGAGCAGTACTTC. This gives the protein CASSEQGVLYEQYF.